This is a list of T cell receptor beta chains from one sample in a study of T cells after posttransplantation cyclophosphamide. TCRdb keeps only in-frame clones here, not all; method: immunoSEQ multiplex PCR. The repertoire consists of 40,000 to 55,000 clones, none detected only once. The sample comprised PBMCs. These receptor sequences come from a man in his forties or fifties in good health, CMV-negative, and a related stem cell transplant donor. Each CDR3 is given with its conserved first and last residue. A D gene is named only where the DNA matches it firmly. Expanded clones get a size class; other rows say once, few or many, or leave the size out.

D gene	V gene	J gene	CDR3 length	clone size	CDR3 DNA	CDR3 protein
TRBD2	TRBV7-3	TRBJ2-3	17	many	TGTGCCAGCAGAGTCGGCGGAGGAGCGGGAGTGGCAGATACGCAGTATTTT	CASRVGGGAGVADTQYF
-	TRBV28	TRBJ2-4	21	-	TGTGCCAGCAGCACCACGGGGATCTCAACAGGGCGTAGGGAAGCCAAAAACATTCAGTACTTC	CASSTTGISTGRREAKNIQYF
-	TRBV28	TRBJ1-1	13	many	TGTGCCAGCACCTCGATGGGTAGCGCTGAAGCTTTCTTT	CASTSMGSAEAFF
TRBD2	TRBV7-2	TRBJ2-7	13	many	TGTGCCAGCAGATCAGCGGGGGGCAGCCAGCAGTACTTC	CASRSAGGSQQYF
-	TRBV7-8	TRBJ2-2	13	many	TGTGCCAGCAGCTTAGGGGGGGTCGGGGAGCTGTTTTTT	CASSLGGVGELFF
-	TRBV7-9	TRBJ2-5	14	many	TGTGCCAGCAGCTCGACGGGGAGGCAAGAGACCCAGTACTTC	CASSSTGRQETQYF
TRBD1	TRBV7-9	TRBJ1-2	16	many	TGTGCCAGCAGCTTAGGCGGGACAGGGGGTATCTATGGCTACACCTTC	CASSLGGTGGIYGYTF
-	TRBV27	TRBJ1-5	14	many	TGTGCCAGCAGTCCCCGGGACATCCGACAGCCCCAGCATTTT	CASSPRDIRQPQHF
-	TRBV5-4	TRBJ1-2	13	many	TGTGCCAGCACCCCCGGACAGACAAGTGGCTACACCTTC	CASTPGQTSGYTF
-	TRBV11-1	TRBJ2-6	16	many	TGTGCCAGCAGCTTGGCGGCATTAGCTGGGGCCAACGTCCTGACTTTC	CASSLAALAGANVLTF
TRBD2	TRBV28	TRBJ2-2	17	many	TGTGCCAGCTCCCCGGGACTAGAAATATCGAACACCGGGGAGCTGTTTTTT	CASSPGLEISNTGELFF
-	TRBV5-5	TRBJ2-3	14	many	TGTGCCAGCAGCCCCCGCGGGGTGACAGATACGCAGTATTTT	CASSPRGVTDTQYF
TRBD2	TRBV4-2	TRBJ2-7	18	many	TGTGCCAGCAGCCAAGAAAGCATAGGACTAGCGGGAGCGGGTGAGCAGTACTTC	CASSQESIGLAGAGEQYF
TRBD2	TRBV14	TRBJ2-1	22	many	TGTGCCAGCAGCCAAGCCATCCCCCCGGGACTAGCGGGGGTGGACTCCTACAATGAGCAGTTCTTC	CASSQAIPPGLAGVDSYNEQFF
TRBD2	TRBV6-5	TRBJ2-2	14	many	TGTGCCAGCAGTTACGCGGGAGGGACCGGGGAGCTGTTTTTT	CASSYAGGTGELFF
TRBD2	TRBV5-1	TRBJ2-3	15	many	TGCGCCAGCAGCTCGTTGACTAGCTGGGGGGGTACGCAGTATTTT	CASSSLTSWGGTQYF
TRBD1	TRBV28	TRBJ1-1	13	many	TGTGCCAGCAGTCCCGGGACAGTATTTGAAGCTTTCTTT	CASSPGTVFEAFF
TRBD1	TRBV7-9	TRBJ2-3	13	many	TGTGCCAGCAGCTTAACAGGGGTAGATACGCAGTATTTT	CASSLTGVDTQYF
TRBD2	TRBV19	TRBJ2-5	14	many	TGTGCCAGTTCCCAGGGCGGGAGCCAAGAGACCCAGTACTTC	CASSQGGSQETQYF
-	TRBV5-1	TRBJ2-7	13	many	TGCGCCAGCAGGAGTAGTAAATCCTACGAGCAGTACTTC	CASRSSKSYEQYF
-	TRBV7-2	TRBJ2-5	14	-	TGTGCCAGCAGCGTGAGGAAGTACCAAGAGACCCAGTACTTC	CASSVRKYQETQYF
TRBD1	TRBV28	TRBJ2-7	17	many	TGTGCCAGCAGCCCTAACACGCTGGGGACAGTGTCCTACGAGCAGTACTTC	CASSPNTLGTVSYEQYF
-	TRBV5-1	TRBJ1-1	14	many	TGCGCCAGCAGCTTCCGGGGAGCAAACACTGAAGCTTTCTTT	CASSFRGANTEAFF
-	TRBV5-4	TRBJ2-1	15	many	TGTGCCAGCAGCTTGAAACTCCTATCCTACAATGAGCAGTTCTTC	CASSLKLLSYNEQFF
TRBD1	TRBV28	TRBJ1-5	16	many	TGTGCCAGCAGCCAGGGGGACAGGGGGGTATATCAGCCCCAGCATTTT	CASSQGDRGVYQPQHF
-	TRBV7-9	TRBJ2-1	16	many	TGTGCCAGCAGGCCTTTGACGGGAGTCATATACAATGAGCAGTTCTTC	CASRPLTGVIYNEQFF
-	TRBV27	TRBJ1-5	15	many	TGTGCCAGCAGTTTGCTCTATATTAGCAATCAGCCCCAGCATTTT	CASSLLYISNQPQHF
TRBD1	TRBV6-6	TRBJ2-7	15	many	TGTGCCAGCAGTTACTCCATCACAGGGGGCTACGAGCAGTACTTC	CASSYSITGGYEQYF
-	TRBV28	TRBJ2-1	13	many	TGTGCCAGTACACGTGTCACATACAATGAGCAGTTCTTC	CASTRVTYNEQFF
TRBD2	TRBV15	TRBJ2-7	15	many	TGTGCCACCAGCGCCGGACTAGCGGCCTCCTACGAGCAGTACTTC	CATSAGLAASYEQYF
TRBD2	TRBV29-1	TRBJ2-1	15	many	TGCAGCGTTGAAACTAGCGGGAGTGGGTACGATGAGCAGTTCTTC	CSVETSGSGYDEQFF
TRBD2	TRBV6-5	TRBJ2-5	15	many	TGTGCCAGCAGTTACACGACTAGCGTAGGAGAGACCCAGTACTTC	CASSYTTSVGETQYF
-	TRBV6-5	TRBJ2-2	14	many	TGTGCCAGCAGCAAAACAGAAACCACCGGGGAGCTGTTTTTT	CASSKTETTGELFF